This T cell receptor beta chain was retrieved from a study of monozygotic twins with inflammatory bowel disease. TCRdb re-called the 5' RACE reads and gives one entry per CDR3 protein, without DNA. This sample's clone table lists approximately 330,000 distinct CDR3 sequences. The CDR3 length is 14 residues. Germline V gives CDR1 LGHNA, CDR2 YNFKEQ. This chain connects TRBV4-2 to TRBJ2-7; as DNA is missing, the TRBD1 call by TCRdb cannot be tested. The sequencing sample was made of blood. The TCR was taken from a human donor with ulcerative colitis or Crohn's disease, or a healthy co-twin of an affected twin (not recorded which). The CDR3 is CASSQARQGNEQYF.